These T cell receptor beta chains were read from a single sample in a study of blood T cell repertoires in COVID-19. Sequencing used immunoSEQ multiplex PCR; TCRdb keeps in-frame clones, though not all of them. The sample yields approximately 97,000 clones, about nine tenths seen once. Sequenced: peripheral blood. Receptors were obtained from a man in his 60s with acute or convalescent COVID-19. The CDR3 runs from the conserved cysteine through the conserved F or W. The order of the fields is V gene, J gene, CDR3 protein.

TRBV28	TRBJ1-1	CASRTRGRAEAFF
TRBV7-2	TRBJ1-2	CASSLAYGTGYGYTF
TRBV7-9	TRBJ1-4	CASSFRTGDLTNEKLFF
TRBV19	TRBJ1-1	CASSRQPGTGNTEAFF
TRBV21-1	TRBJ1-2	CASSREGQIPYGYTF
TRBV19	TRBJ1-2	CASNPGQGARGYTF
TRBV2	TRBJ1-2	CASSDEDRGYGYTF
TRBV7-9	TRBJ1-5	CASSGGQGSQPQHF
TRBV9	TRBJ1-1	CASSVMGQNTEAFF
TRBV5-4	TRBJ2-3	CASSPGQGAFTTDTQYF
TRBV2	TRBJ2-3	CASSRDREGADTQYF
TRBV2	TRBJ1-5	CASSATNNQPQHF
TRBV28	TRBJ1-6	CASSTNSYNSPLHF
TRBV2	TRBJ2-7	CASSPKDRLGSYEQYF
TRBV24-1	TRBJ2-1	CATSDTRYNEQFF
TRBV6-2/TRBV6-3	TRBJ1-2	CASSLDRGRGYGYTF
TRBV2	TRBJ1-4	CASSLTGQNEKLFF
TRBV5-5	TRBJ1-2	CASSLAEYGYTF
TRBV7-8	TRBJ2-1	CASSLVRGGLNEQFF
TRBV9	TRBJ1-2	CASSADRRGYDGYTF
TRBV3-1/TRBV3-2	TRBJ1-2	CASSPLTLQGNGYTF
TRBV19	TRBJ1-2	CASNRGDRGYGYTF
TRBV5-1	TRBJ1-6	CASSLEAGLASPLHF
TRBV5-1	TRBJ1-1	CASSLDRMNTEAFF
TRBV5-1	TRBJ1-2	CASSPGQVGGYTF
TRBV5-1	TRBJ1-4	CASTLVDGPAGANEKLFF
TRBV28	TRBJ1-5	CASTLGGTARQPQHF